This T cell receptor (beta chain) is drawn from a study of shared clonotypes between healthy human individuals. The overall study: Ranging from 18 to 49 in age, donors were two women and a few men.

Details on this clone: Its antigen is undetermined.

Whole-study results and caveats: Depth was large, yet rarefaction showed that sorted-subset sequencing was incomplete. Around 5% was the fraction of naive CD4 clonotypes found shared across a few donors.

The V end lost 3 bases, the J end lost 13 bases, and 10 bases lay between the germline ends. Germline values: CDR1 SGDLS, CDR2 YYNGEE. The length of the CDR3 is 10 residues. Naive-designated CD8 cells lacked CD45RO, were positively enriched for CCR7, and omitted terminally differentiated effector memory CD45RA+ cells. TCRdb keeps only in-frame clones here, not all; method: immunoSEQ multiplex PCR. This table holds about 610,000 clones, roughly 95% found once. The rearrangement links TRBV9 to TRBJ1-2; D is unresolved. Sequencing was carried out using naive CD8+ T cells sorted from blood. This sequence originates from a woman in her 30s in good health. The CDR3 bases are TGTGCCAGCAGCGGGTCCGGACCCACCTTC. Encoded protein: CASSGSGPTF.